The 27 T cell receptor beta chains below all came from one sample that was sequenced in a study of T-cell memory formation after mild COVID-19. A single record per CDR3 protein comes from TCRdb applying MiXCR to the 5' RACE reads. The data contain a few hundred thousand distinct CDR3 sequences, 10% to 13% of them singletons. Sequenced: PBMCs or a T cell subset sorted from them (not recorded which). These receptors all come from a man younger than 35 who had mild COVID-19 (a few samples of this study predate the infection). Cell type and time point are not known.

The chain joins TRBV6-2 or TRBV6-3 to TRBJ2-3; no clear D gene. V was clipped by 5 bases and J by 6 bases, with 15 bases between them. This CDR3 has 14 residues. The V gene's germline CDR1 is MNHEY and CDR2 SVGEGT. The CDR3 nucleotides are TGTGCCAGCAGTAGGACGGCGACCTCGGATACGCAGTATTTT. Translating it yields CASSRTATSDTQYF.

The sample holds a few counts of this clonotype. As DNA, the CDR3 is TGCAGTGCTAGCCAGGGGGAGAATCAGCCCCAGCATTTT. This codes for CSASQGENQPQHF. J is TRBJ1-5 and V is TRBV20-1, with 7 bases that match TRBD1. The germline gives CDR1 DFQATT, CDR2 SNEGSKA (reference sequence). J was trimmed by 4 bases and V by 3 bases; bases with no gene match: 3. This CDR3 comprises 13 residues.

The rearrangement uses TRBV7-3 and TRBJ2-1; 9 nucleotides match TRBD1. Germline CDR1 SGHTA, CDR2 FQGTGA. Trimming removed 3 bases from V and 5 bases from J; junction bases left unmatched: 8. This CDR3 has 16 residues. The chain's CDR3 is CASSLGTGLGDNEQFF. DNA for the CDR3: TGTGCCAGCAGCTTGGGGACAGGGTTGGGAGACAATGAGCAGTTCTTC.

This clonotype was seen only a few times. The chain links TRBV5-1 to TRBJ2-3; possible D gene TRBD2, 6 bases. The length of the CDR3 is 13 residues. Germline V lookup: CDR1 SGHRS, CDR2 YFSETQ. V lost 3 bases to trimming and J lost 6 bases, with 11 bases between them. The CDR3 coding sequence is TGCGCCAGCAGCTCGCGGGGCGACGATACGCAGTATTTT. Protein product: CASSSRGDDTQYF. Drawing the rest from reference TRBV5-1 and TRBJ2-3, the complete variable domain is KAGVTQTPRYLIKTRGQQVTLSCSPISGHRSVSWYQQTPGQGLQFLFEYFSETQRNKGNFPGRFSGRQFSNSRSEMNVSTLELGDSALYLCASSSRGDDTQYFGPGTRLTVL.

The V and J genes are TRBV7-9 and TRBJ1-1; possible D gene TRBD1, 5 bases. The CDR3 is 15 amino acids. The V end lost 0 bases, the J end lost 1 base, and 9 bases lay between the germline ends. The V gene's germline CDR1 is SEHNR and CDR2 FQNEAQ (reference sequence). This chain's CDR3 is CASSLALGGNTEAFF. In DNA, the CDR3 is TGTGCCAGCAGCTTAGCGTTGGGGGGGAACACTGAAGCTTTCTTT.

This clonotype was seen at least ten times. The rearrangement joins TRBV20-1 to TRBJ2-5; the match to TRBD1 covers 7 bases. CDR1 is DFQATT and CDR2 is SNEGSKA in the germline V gene (reference sequence). This CDR3 contains 11 residues. The CDR3 loop is CSPDREETQYF. CDR3 nucleotide sequence: TGCAGCCCTGACAGGGAAGAGACCCAGTACTTC.

This chain joins TRBV5-4 and TRBJ2-7; tentatively, D is TRBD1 (5 bases). Germline V gives CDR1 SGHNT, CDR2 YYREEE (reference sequence). The CDR3 runs 13 residues. With 0 bases removed from V and 4 bases from J, the gap between germline ends came to 8 bases. Here the CDR3 reads CASSLDPGYEQYF. The CDR3 DNA follows: TGTGCCAGCAGCTTGGATCCAGGGTACGAGCAGTACTTC.

The chain employs TRBV18 and TRBJ2-3, with TRBD1 as a possible D gene (6 bases). Germline values: CDR1 KGHSH, CDR2 LQKENI. This CDR3 contains 14 residues. V was pared by 3 bases and J by 9 bases, with 16 bases between. The CDR3 bases are TGTGCCAGCTCACCTGACCAGCGACAGGAAACGCAGTATTTT. It translates to CASSPDQRQETQYF.

This clonotype was counted at least ten times. This chain uses TRBV12-3 or TRBV12-4 with TRBJ1-5; unclear D gene. The CDR3 is 14 residues long. The ends were cut back, 2 bases at V and 0 bases at J, with 5 bases in the middle. The CDR3 coding sequence is TGTGCCAGCAGTTTACGGGGTAGCAATCAGCCCCAGCATTTT. Protein: CASSLRGSNQPQHF.

The sample holds a few counts of this clonotype. This chain uses TRBV5-1 with TRBJ2-1; TRBD1 matches at 8 bases. The germline V gene encodes CDR1 SGHRS and CDR2 YFSETQ. The CDR3 has 14 amino acids. The V gene end was trimmed by 4 bases and the J gene end by 5 bases; junction bases not matched to a gene: 5. The CDR3 coding sequence is TGCGCCAGCAGCCTGGGACAGGTAGACAATGAGCAGTTCTTC. Translating it yields CASSLGQVDNEQFF.

This clonotype has just a few counts. V is TRBV18 and J is TRBJ2-3; possibly TRBD2 for D (7 bases). This CDR3 has 15 residues. The V and J ends lost 3 bases and 4 bases respectively, with 14 bases between them. Per germline, CDR1 KGHSH and CDR2 LQKENI. The CDR3 DNA follows: TGTGCCAGCTCACCGCCTAGGGGGGGGTCAGATACGCAGTATTTT. Amino acids: CASSPPRGGSDTQYF.

V gene TRBV7-2 combines with J gene TRBJ2-3; D remains unclear. CDR1 SGHTA and CDR2 FQGNSA come from the germline V gene. V lost 4 bases to trimming and J lost 2 bases, with 7 bases between them. This CDR3 spans 13 amino acids. The CDR3 protein is CASSSLHTDTQYF. The DNA for the CDR3 is TGTGCCAGCAGCTCCCTTCACACAGATACGCAGTATTTT.

In its sample, this clonotype was seen a few times. CDR3 in amino acids: CASTAGTGDLRSSYEQYV. The CDR3 nucleotides are TGTGCCAGCACGGCCGGGACAGGGGACCTTAGGAGCTCCTACGAGCAGTACGTC. The chain recombines TRBV5-5 with TRBJ2-7, with TRBD1 identical over 10 bases. With 6 bases clipped from V and 0 bases from J, the junction kept 15 bases outside the gene matches. The CDR3 has 18 residues. Germline-derived CDR1 and CDR2 are SGHKS and YYEKEE (reference sequence).

This clonotype was recorded a few times. The chain joins TRBV14 to TRBJ2-3; D remains unclear. The germline V gene encodes CDR1 SGHDN and CDR2 FVKESK. The germline V and J ends were trimmed by 0 bases and 6 bases, with 4 bases remaining between them. This CDR3 is 12 amino acids long. Here the CDR3 DNA reads TGTGCCAGCAGCCAAGAATGGGATACGCAGTATTTT. Translating gives CASSQEWDTQYF.

The chain recombines TRBV19 with TRBJ2-1, with a possible D match to TRBD2 (5 bases). The CDR3 consists of 13 residues. Germline V gene sequence: CDR1 LNHDA, CDR2 SQIVND (reference sequence). V was clipped by 6 bases and J by 2 bases, with 8 bases between them. The CDR3 DNA sequence: TGTGCCAGTAGACTAGATCCCTACAATGAGCAGTTCTTC. Translation gives CASRLDPYNEQFF.

The V and J genes are TRBV6-5 and TRBJ2-1; possible D gene TRBD1, 6 bases. The CDR3 loop spans 13 amino acids. Trimming removed 6 bases at V and 7 bases at J, with 13 bases between. Germline-derived CDR1 and CDR2 are MNHEY and SVGAGI. The CDR3 DNA reads TGTGCCAGCAGAAGACAGGTATTAAATGAGCAGTTCTTC. It yields the protein CASRRQVLNEQFF.

This clonotype showed up many times. V usage is TRBV5-1 and J usage is TRBJ1-4; 7 bases map to TRBD1. The ends lost 0 bases at V and 5 bases at J; junction bases unmatched: 1. The CDR3 runs to 14 residues. Germline CDR1 and CDR2: SGHRS and YFSETQ. The CDR3 protein is CASSLGTGNEKLFF. DNA for the CDR3: TGCGCCAGCAGCTTGGGGACAGGAAATGAAAAACTGTTTTTT.

This clonotype was found a few times. V and J are TRBV6-2 or TRBV6-3 and TRBJ2-2; D is perhaps TRBD2 (7 bases). Germline CDR1 and CDR2: MNHEY and SVGEGT. The CDR3 contains 12 residues. The CDR3: CAGGPYTGELFF. CDR3 nucleotides: TGTGCGGGGGGGCCGTACACCGGGGAGCTGTTTTTT.

This clonotype was counted only a few times. The V call is TRBV20-1, the J call TRBJ1-4; D is undetermined. The CDR3 consists of 13 residues. Germline V gene data show CDR1 as DFQATT and CDR2 as SNEGSKA (reference sequence). V dropped 6 bases and J dropped 0 bases, with 8 bases sitting between them. This chain's CDR3 is CSALNSTNEKLFF. Here the CDR3 DNA reads TGCAGTGCGTTAAATTCAACTAATGAAAAACTGTTTTTT.

CDR3 region: CAWSLTYSGANVLTF. In DNA, the CDR3 is TGTGCCTGGAGTTTGACGTACTCTGGGGCCAACGTCCTGACTTTC. The V gene is TRBV30, the J gene TRBJ2-6, with unresolved D. V was pared by 2 bases and J by 0 bases, with 8 bases between. CDR3 length: 15 amino acids. Germline values: CDR1 GTSNPN, CDR2 SVGIG (reference sequence).

This clonotype was observed at least ten times. This chain joins TRBV5-1 and TRBJ2-7; 7 nucleotides align to TRBD1. With 4 bases clipped from V and 2 bases from J, the junction kept 6 bases outside the gene matches. Germline V gene data show CDR1 as SGHRS and CDR2 as YFSETQ. The CDR3 length is 14 residues. The CDR3 DNA sequence: TGCGCCAGCAGCACCCGGACAGGCGCCTACGAGCAGTACTTC. Amino acids: CASSTRTGAYEQYF.

Only a few counts were recorded for this clonotype. CDR3 nucleotide sequence: TGCGCCAGCAGCTTGGACGGCAACAATGAGCAGTTCTTC. It codes for CASSLDGNNEQFF. The chain uses TRBV5-1 and TRBJ2-1, with D unclear. Trimming removed 0 bases from V and 5 bases from J, with 6 bases in between. Germline V gene lookup returns CDR1 SGHRS and CDR2 YFSETQ. The CDR3 extends over 13 amino acids.

This clonotype was seen a handful of times. V is TRBV6-5 and J is TRBJ1-3, with no clear D. Trimming took 4 bases from V and 0 from J, leaving 7 bases between them. Germline lookup yields CDR1 MNHEY and CDR2 SVGAGI. The CDR3 consists of 14 residues. CDR3 DNA: TGTGCCAGCAGTTTCCTTGCCTCTGGAAACACCATATATTTT. This translates into CASSFLASGNTIYF.

This clonotype occurred a few times. The genes are TRBV20-1 and TRBJ1-5; tentative D call: TRBD1 (5 bases). The V end lost 6 bases, the J end lost 7 bases, and 19 bases lay between the germline ends. CDR1 is DFQATT and CDR2 is SNEGSKA in the germline V gene (reference sequence). The CDR3 spans 14 residues. Here the CDR3 DNA reads TGCAGTGCGCCTGAGGGGAAGTTTAGACAGCCCCAGCATTTT. Its translation is CSAPEGKFRQPQHF.

This sequence joins TRBV24-1 and TRBJ1-2; no clear D gene. CDR3 length: 12 residues. Trimming took 4 bases from V and 5 from J, leaving 7 bases between them. CDR1 and CDR2 (germline): KGHDR, SFDVKD. CDR3 DNA sequence: TGTGCCACCAGTGAGCAGAGTTATGGCTACACCTTC. Protein product: CATSEQSYGYTF.

This clonotype has at least ten counts. The rearrangement joins TRBV5-1 to TRBJ1-1; 7 positions agree with TRBD1. V was pared by 1 base and J by 1 base, with 10 bases of the junction left unmatched. Per germline, CDR1 SGHRS and CDR2 YFSETQ. The CDR3 is 17 residues long. The CDR3: CASSLIYRGGGNTEAFF. The CDR3 DNA follows: TGCGCCAGCAGCTTGATTTACAGGGGCGGAGGGAACACTGAAGCTTTCTTT.

This clonotype was counted a few times. J is TRBJ2-5 and V is TRBV7-2, with TRBD2 as a possible D gene (5 bases). This CDR3 contains 14 residues. Per germline, CDR1 SGHTA and CDR2 FQGNSA. Trimming removed 3 bases at V and 5 bases at J, with 13 bases between. CDR3 bases: TGTGCCAGCAGCTTTACTAGAATGAGTGAGACCCAGTACTTC. Translating gives CASSFTRMSETQYF. The full variable domain, rest sourced from reference TRBV7-2 and TRBJ2-5, is GAGVSQSPSNKVTEKGKDVELRCDPISGHTALYWYRQSLGQGLEFLIYFQGNSAPDKSGLPSDRFSAERTGGSVSTLTIQRTQQEDSAVYLCASSFTRMSETQYFGPGTRLLVL.